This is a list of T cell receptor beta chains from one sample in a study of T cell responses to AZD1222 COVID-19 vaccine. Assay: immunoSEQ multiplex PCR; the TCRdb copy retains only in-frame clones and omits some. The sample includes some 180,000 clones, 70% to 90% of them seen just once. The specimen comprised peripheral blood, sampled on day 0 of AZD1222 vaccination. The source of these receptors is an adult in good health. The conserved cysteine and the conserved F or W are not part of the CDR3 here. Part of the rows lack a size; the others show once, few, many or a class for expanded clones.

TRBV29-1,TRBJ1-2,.,SVEYRQQYGYT
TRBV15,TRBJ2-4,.,ASKGDENIQY
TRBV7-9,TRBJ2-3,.,ASSASGLAGADTQY
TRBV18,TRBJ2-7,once,ASSPQVGGSSEQY
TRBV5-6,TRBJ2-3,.,ASSLGADTQY
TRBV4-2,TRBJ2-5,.,ASSQEASGGALETQY
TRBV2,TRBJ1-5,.,ASNPDRGNQPQH
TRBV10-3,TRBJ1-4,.,AISAGTISQLNEKLF
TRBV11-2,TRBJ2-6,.,ASSLGDSGANVLT
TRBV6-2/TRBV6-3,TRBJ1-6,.,ASSNTPGQPTLH
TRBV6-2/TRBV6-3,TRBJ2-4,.,ASSHRVIAKNIQY
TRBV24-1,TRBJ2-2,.,ATSGLGGTGELF
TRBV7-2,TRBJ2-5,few,ASSLVDGVETQY
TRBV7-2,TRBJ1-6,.,ASNNGGDNSPLH
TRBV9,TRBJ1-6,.,ASSVGGTPYNSPLH